This record looks at one T cell receptor beta chain sequence and its context. Its binding antigen is unknown. No base qualities exist here, and no much larger clone lies one base off it. The immunoSEQ Assay, a bias-controlled multiplex PCR, was used to amplify TCRbeta CDR3 regions from genomic DNA. The authors' pipeline ran thus. The number of nucleated cells in each sample was estimated from the amplification of reference gene primers within the assay. To quantify the absolute abundance of each unique TCRbeta CDR3 rearrangement, sequence reads were collapsed and filtered. For each sample, productive Simpson clonality was calculated by taking the square root of Simpson's diversity index across productive rearrangements. TCRdb carries this immuneACCESS record with in-frame sequences only. Its versions omit some clonotypes, under half of them owing to an unresolved V gene in the studies checked, with the rest unexplained. Clonal size and the V and J genes are those of that table, whereas D and trimming came from the DNA. Across this sample there are around 250,000 clones, with 80% to 90% seen only once. The ten largest account for roughly 10% of the sample.

The record originates from a study of blood T cell repertoires in COVID-19 (dated by TCRdb to between 2020 and 2021). About the study as a whole: Collaborator samples came from the United States, Italy and Spain and covered acute and convalescent phases of COVID-19. The material from the prospective study consisted of cDNA or gDNA derived from T cells, B-cell-depleted T cells, or PBMCs. Deeply sampled blood TCRbeta repertoires from subjects exposed to, actively infected with, or recovered from COVID-19 were included in the dataset. A freely available public database, intended as a resource for researchers studying the immune response to SARS-CoV-2, is where the repertoires were released. Where HLA class I and class II types were available, the types were taken from metadata supplied by the sample provider, not from assay-based typing. The samples were drawn from two sources: the first 160 participants of the ongoing ImmuneRACE study, and about 1,300 subjects contributed by 6 global collaborators. Nearly every sample came with metadata listing a de-identified subject ID, COVID-19 status, age in years and sex. Overall study outcomes, separate from this receptor: The amount of clinical and demographic metadata varied by source and participant and was provided uncurated.

From the cysteine up to the phenylalanine, the CDR3 has a length of 15 residues. The entry retains the CDR3 DNA only, 45 bases that are in frame from base 1. CDR1 and CDR2, looked up from the germline V gene, are MNHEY and SVGAGI. The V and J ends are trimmed by 2 bases and 4 bases, leaving 11 bases between them. One collaborating source in Seattle enrolled patients while the patients were actively infected and followed the patients over time throughout the course of disease. Collaborating institutions collected whole blood in K2EDTA tubes following their own protocols. For TCRbeta analysis, collaborator samples were shipped as frozen whole blood, as isolated PBMCs, or as DNA extracted from either sample type.

Specimen: peripheral blood. The chain links TRBV6-5 with TRBJ2-2; the D gene remains uncertain. The sequence was collected from a woman between 65 and 79 years old with COVID-19, enrolled during active disease. The nucleotide sequence is given as TGTGCCAGCAGTTACCGAGAGTTTTCCACCGGGGAGCTGTTTTTT. This sequence encodes CASSYREFSTGELFF.